These 5 T cell receptor beta chains originate from one sample sequenced in a study of identical twins. TCRdb used MiXCR to reprocess the 5' RACE reads, holding one entry per CDR3 protein. The sample records under 900,000 distinct CDR3 sequences, about 12% being singletons. These data are also associated with another study on yellow fever vaccine responses in identical twins.

The sequencing sample was made of PBMCs. The receptors were sampled from a woman in her late teens or twenties in good health.

This chain's CDR3 is CASSGGGSSTDTQYF. The DNA of the CDR3 is TGTGCCAGCAGTGGAGGGGGGTCTAGCACAGATACGCAGTATTTT. The chain has TRBV2 and TRBJ2-3; D is tentatively TRBD1 or TRBD2 (6 bases each). V lost 4 bases, J lost 0 bases, and 11 bases lay in between. Germline V gives CDR1 SNHLY, CDR2 FYNNEI. CDR3 length: 15 residues.

This clonotype has just a few counts. This chain connects TRBV7-9 to TRBJ2-3, with D possibly matching TRBD2 (5 bases). This CDR3 has 15 amino acids. V dropped 10 bases and J dropped 4 bases, with 21 bases sitting between them. The germline V gene encodes CDR1 SEHNR and CDR2 FQNEAQ (reference sequence). For the CDR3, the DNA is TGTGCCACCCGTTTGGAGCCACACGGGGCAGATACGCAGTATTTT. The encoded protein is CATRLEPHGADTQYF.

The V call is TRBV20-1, the J call TRBJ2-5; D is perhaps TRBD2 (6 bases). This CDR3 region has 13 residues. The germline V gene has CDR1 DFQATT and CDR2 SNEGSKA (reference sequence). The V and J ends lost 0 bases and 5 bases respectively, with 10 bases between them. This CDR3 is CSAREEGRETQYF. The CDR3 DNA reads as TGCAGTGCTAGAGAGGAGGGGCGGGAGACCCAGTACTTC.

Many counts were recorded for this clonotype. This rearrangement joins TRBV4-1 to TRBJ2-7; D gene uncertain. With 1 base removed from V and 6 bases from J, the gap between germline ends came to 7 bases. This CDR3 is built from 12 residues. In germline, CDR1 is MGHRA, CDR2 YSYEKL. CDR3 in amino acids: CASSQGPAEQYF. In DNA form, the CDR3 reads TGCGCCAGCAGCCAAGGCCCTGCCGAGCAGTACTTC.

V and J are TRBV11-2 and TRBJ1-2; 9 nucleotides align to TRBD1. V lost 7 bases, J lost 4 bases, and 7 bases stayed unmatched. The V gene's germline CDR1 is SGHAT and CDR2 FQNNGV. There are 14 residues in the CDR3. The CDR3 loop reads CASTLTGGGYGYTF. The CDR3 nucleotides read TGTGCCAGCACCCTGACAGGGGGAGGCTATGGCTACACCTTC.